This T cell receptor beta chain was recorded in a study of T cell responses to AZD1222 COVID-19 vaccine. Measured with immunoSEQ multiplex PCR; TCRdb has only the in-frame clones, and not every one. In the table there are 100,000 to 120,000 clones, about 88% of which are singletons. Findings and caveats of the study: Just six people given AZD1222 tested seropositive at baseline.

The germline gives CDR1 SGHAT, CDR2 FQNNGV. The CDR3 consists of 14 residues. Trimming stripped 5 bases from V and 2 bases from J, with 12 bases between. As to this clone: Its specificity is not known.

The V and J genes are TRBV11-2 and TRBJ1-1, with D possibly matching TRBD1 (5 bases). This specimen consisted of peripheral blood, obtained on day 0 of AZD1222 vaccination. This clonotype was sampled from an adult in good health. CDR3 in amino acids: CASSHLRDNTEAFF. DNA for the CDR3: TGTGCCAGCAGCCACCTCAGGGATAACACTGAAGCTTTCTTT.